This TCR beta chain was identified during a study of early T cells in non-severe SARS-CoV-2 infection. In the study overall: Bulk RNA isolated from unsorted whole blood underwent sequencing; chains were not paired.

This clonotype was observed at least ten times. Its antigen is as yet unknown. Individually, cDNA molecules had unique molecular identifiers attached to them. Using its own MiXCR run on the 5' RACE reads, TCRdb lists one record per CDR3 protein. Of about 110,000 distinct CDR3 sequences detected, about 12% appear once; the ten largest clones hold 3% to 3.5%. General study points: Database matching using VDJdb favored anti-spike CD8 responses, with private and CD4 specificities left missing.

The CDR3 is 16 residues long. V shed 2 bases, J shed 2 bases, and the junction held 6 bases outside the gene matches. Germline V gene sequence: CDR1 SGHNT, CDR2 YENEEA. The receptor's source is an adult who was a healthcare worker with PCR-confirmed SARS-CoV-2 infection or an uninfected control (not recorded which). The source material was whole blood. This chain connects TRBV11-3 to TRBJ2-3; 8 nucleotides line up with TRBD2. The CDR3 sequence: CASSLRLAGSTDTQYF. The CDR3 nucleotides read TGTGCCAGCAGCTTAAGGCTAGCGGGCTCCACAGATACGCAGTATTTT.